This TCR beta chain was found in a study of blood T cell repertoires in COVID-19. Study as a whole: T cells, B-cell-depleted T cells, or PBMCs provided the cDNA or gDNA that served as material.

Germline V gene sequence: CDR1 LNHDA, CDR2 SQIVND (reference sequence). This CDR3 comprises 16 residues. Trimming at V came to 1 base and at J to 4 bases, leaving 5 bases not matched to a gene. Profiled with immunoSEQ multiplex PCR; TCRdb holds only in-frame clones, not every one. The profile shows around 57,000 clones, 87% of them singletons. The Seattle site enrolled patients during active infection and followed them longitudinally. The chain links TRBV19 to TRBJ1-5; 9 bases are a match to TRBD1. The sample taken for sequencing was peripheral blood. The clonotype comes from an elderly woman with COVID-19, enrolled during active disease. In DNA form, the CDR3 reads TGTGCCAGTAGTATAGGGGGGACAGGGTCTAATCAGCCCCAGCATTTT. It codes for CASSIGGTGSNQPQHF.